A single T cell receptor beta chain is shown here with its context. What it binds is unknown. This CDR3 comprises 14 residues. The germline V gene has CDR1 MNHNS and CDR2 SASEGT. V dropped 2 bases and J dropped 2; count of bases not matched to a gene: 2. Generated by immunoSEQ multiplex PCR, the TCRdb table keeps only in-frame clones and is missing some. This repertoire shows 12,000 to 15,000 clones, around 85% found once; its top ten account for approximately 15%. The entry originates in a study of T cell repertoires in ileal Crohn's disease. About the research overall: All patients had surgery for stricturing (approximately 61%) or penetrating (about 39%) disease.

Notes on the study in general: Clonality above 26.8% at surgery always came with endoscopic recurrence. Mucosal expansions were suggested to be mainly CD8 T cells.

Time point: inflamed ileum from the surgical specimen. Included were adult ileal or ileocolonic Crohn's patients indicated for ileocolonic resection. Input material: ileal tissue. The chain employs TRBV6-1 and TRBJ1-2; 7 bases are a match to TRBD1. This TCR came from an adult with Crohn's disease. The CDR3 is CASSENRGNYGYTF. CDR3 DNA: TGTGCCAGCAGTGAAAACAGGGGCAACTATGGCTACACCTTC.